The T cell receptor (beta chain) described here comes from a study of blood T cells in healthy people across ages. Whole-study findings and limits: Diversity estimates drawn from one million T cells were deemed underestimates. Naive and antigen-experienced cells were not separated, limiting conclusive comparison. Greater diversity and more naive CD4+ cells were seen in long-lived donors than in aged donors. Age advanced and TCR beta diversity per million T cells fell, roughly linearly.

Alongside a J-beta primer mix, a sample-barcoded 5' primer served in a second PCR lasting about 7 to 11 cycles. TCRdb re-analysed the 5' RACE reads in MiXCR, keeping a single row per CDR3 protein. The sample contains some 920,000 distinct CDR3 sequences, roughly 51% of which appear only once. This clonotype was detected only a few times. No antigen is known for it. The sequence came from a woman aged 55-69 years in good health. The specimen was blood.

Written as DNA, the CDR3 is TGTGCCAGCAGTTCACCTCGGGAGACCGGGTACAATGAGCAGTTCTTC. Amino acids: CASSSPRETGYNEQFF. This chain uses TRBV28 with TRBJ2-1; D is perhaps TRBD2 (6 bases). Trimming took 4 bases from V and 4 from J, leaving 17 bases between them. Germline values: CDR1 MDHEN, CDR2 SYDVKM. The CDR3 has 16 residues.